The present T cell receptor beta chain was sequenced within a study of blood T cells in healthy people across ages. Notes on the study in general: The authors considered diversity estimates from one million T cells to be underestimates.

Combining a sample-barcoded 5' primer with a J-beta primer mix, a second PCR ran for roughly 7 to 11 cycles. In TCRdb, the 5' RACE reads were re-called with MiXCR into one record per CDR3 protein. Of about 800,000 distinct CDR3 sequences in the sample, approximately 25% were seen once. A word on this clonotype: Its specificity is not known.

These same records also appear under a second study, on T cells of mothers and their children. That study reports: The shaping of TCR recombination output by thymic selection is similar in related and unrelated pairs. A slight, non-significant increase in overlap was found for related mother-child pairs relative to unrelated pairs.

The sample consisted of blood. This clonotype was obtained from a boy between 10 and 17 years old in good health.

The CDR3: CASSWTTGLKELFF. The CDR3 DNA sequence: TGCGCCAGCAGCTGGACAACCGGCTTAAAGGAGCTGTTTTTT. The chain links TRBV5-1 to TRBJ2-2; D is possibly TRBD1 (5 bases). Germline lookup yields CDR1 SGHRS and CDR2 YFSETQ. The germline V and J ends were trimmed by 3 bases and 10 bases, with 16 bases remaining between them. The CDR3 has 14 residues.